The rows below give T cell receptor beta chains drawn from one sample of a study of cytomegalovirus exposure and HLA in healthy donors. The repertoire was sequenced with immunoSEQ multiplex PCR; TCRdb's copy has only in-frame clones and lacks some. The table lists some 190,000 clones, around four fifths of them singletons. The sequenced material came from PBMCs. These receptors were collected from a man younger than 35 in good health and CMV-seronegative. CDR3s include the opening cysteine and the closing phenylalanine or tryptophan. A D gene is named only where the DNA matches it firmly. Rows may omit the clone size; those that give it use once, few, many or a size class.

TRBD1,TRBV4-1,.,TRBJ2-2,CASSHAGTGLTGELFF,TGCGCCAGCAGCCACGCCGGGACAGGGCTCACCGGGGAGCTGTTTTTT
.,TRBV5-4,.,TRBJ1-1,CASTCIAFF,TGTGCCAGCACCTGTATAGCTTTCTTT
.,TRBV7-2,.,TRBJ1-1,CASSFSWGGQNTEAFF,TGTGCCAGCAGCTTTAGTTGGGGGGGACAGAACACTGAAGCTTTCTTT
.,TRBV10-3,.,TRBJ1-1,CAIRARVVSQNTEAFF,TGTGCCATCAGGGCCAGGGTAGTAAGTCAGAACACTGAAGCTTTCTTT
.,TRBV6-5,.,TRBJ1-2,CASGSPGQKTDGYTF,TGTGCCAGCGGGTCACCCGGACAGAAAACTGATGGCTACACCTTC
.,TRBV10-3,.,TRBJ1-1,CAISSGVSEAFF,TGTGCCATTAGTAGCGGGGTGTCTGAAGCTTTCTTT
TRBD2,TRBV7-2,.,TRBJ2-1,CASSATSGGSNEQFF,TGTGCCAGCAGCGCGACTAGCGGGGGTTCGAATGAGCAGTTCTTC
.,TRBV2,.,TRBJ1-4,CASKPTNLPTNEKLFF,TGTGCCAGTAAGCCTACTAACTTACCAACTAATGAAAAACTGTTTTTT
TRBD2,TRBV2,.,TRBJ2-1,CASSEEGASGGVYNEQFF,TGTGCCAGCAGTGAAGAGGGGGCTAGCGGGGGGGTTTACAATGAGCAGTTCTTC
TRBD1,TRBV7-9,.,TRBJ1-6,CSSSLVAGGLHF,TGTTCCAGCAGCTTAGTGGCAGGGGGCCTCCACTTT
TRBD1,TRBV2,.,TRBJ1-6,CASRGSGGIHNSPLHF,TGTGCCAGCAGGGGATCAGGGGGCATCCATAATTCACCCCTCCACTTT
.,TRBV29-1,few,TRBJ2-3,CSVEGRVSTDTQYF,TGCAGCGTTGAAGGGAGGGTTAGCACAGATACGCAGTATTTT
.,TRBV6-6,.,TRBJ2-3,CASSALAGGSTDTQYF,TGTGCCAGCAGCGCCCTTGCCGGGGGAAGCACAGATACGCAGTATTTT
.,TRBV7-9,.,TRBJ2-7,CASSPPYPRYEQYF,TGTGCCAGCAGCCCCCCCTATCCCCGCTACGAGCAGTACTTC
TRBD1,TRBV18,.,TRBJ2-5,CASSPPGTVRGETQYF,TGTGCCAGCTCACCACCAGGGACAGTGAGGGGAGAGACCCAGTACTTC
TRBD1,TRBV4-3,.,TRBJ2-1,CASSQDRVLNNEQFF,TGCGCCAGCAGCCAGGACAGGGTTCTCAACAATGAGCAGTTCTTC
TRBD2,TRBV7-3,.,TRBJ2-5,CASSLRGAGGPRETQYF,TGTGCCAGCAGCTTAAGGGGTGCGGGGGGGCCTCGGGAGACCCAGTACTTC
TRBD1,TRBV2,.,TRBJ2-6,CASRRTGGSGANVLTF,TGTGCCAGCAGGAGGACAGGCGGTTCTGGGGCCAACGTCCTGACTTTC
TRBD1,TRBV5-6,.,TRBJ2-1,CASNSTGKKSEQFF,TGTGCCAGCAACTCGACAGGGAAAAAGAGTGAGCAGTTCTTC
TRBD2,TRBV11-3,few,TRBJ2-1,CASSLRTSEQFF,TGTGCCAGCAGCTTACGGACTAGTGAGCAGTTCTTC
TRBD2,TRBV6-5,.,TRBJ2-5,CASSWLAGANQETQYF,TGTGCCAGCAGTTGGCTAGCGGGGGCCAACCAAGAGACCCAGTACTTC
TRBD1,TRBV4-1,.,TRBJ1-4,CASSHQQGRGEKLFF,TGCGCCAGCAGCCACCAACAGGGGCGTGGGGAAAAACTGTTTTTT
.,TRBV12-5,.,TRBJ1-5,CASGLEMTGAFNQPQHF,TGTGCTAGTGGTTTGGAAATGACAGGAGCCTTCAATCAGCCCCAGCATTTT
.,TRBV15,few,TRBJ2-1,CATSRDPYPRNQFF,TGTGCCACCAGCAGAGATCCTTACCCGAGGAACCAGTTCTTC
TRBD1,TRBV30,.,TRBJ1-1,CAWSVGQGGTEAFF,TGTGCCTGGAGTGTGGGGCAGGGGGGCACTGAAGCTTTCTTT
.,TRBV2,.,TRBJ2-5,CASRFERVQETQYF,TGTGCCAGCAGATTTGAGCGGGTACAAGAGACCCAGTACTTC
.,TRBV15,.,TRBJ2-3,CATSREQRSSTDTQYF,TGTGCCACCAGCAGAGAACAGCGGAGCAGCACAGATACGCAGTATTTT
TRBD1,TRBV4-3,.,TRBJ1-4,CASSRDRVNEKLFF,TGCGCCAGCAGCCGCGACAGGGTTAATGAAAAACTGTTTTTT
TRBD2,TRBV4-3,few,TRBJ2-1,CASSLGLAGGRYNEQFF,TGCGCCAGCAGCCTGGGACTAGCGGGAGGGCGGTACAATGAGCAGTTCTTC
.,TRBV7-3,.,TRBJ2-5,CASSLYPGETQYF,TGTGCCAGCAGCTTATACCCAGGAGAGACCCAGTACTTC
TRBD2,TRBV2,.,TRBJ2-1,CATGGLHNEQFF,TGTGCCACCGGGGGACTACACAATGAGCAGTTCTTC
TRBD1,TRBV7-9,.,TRBJ1-2,CASSFAPGTADYTF,TGTGCCAGCAGCTTCGCACCCGGGACAGCCGACTACACCTTC
.,TRBV30,.,TRBJ1-1,CAWSVLIQPTRGHPNTEAFF,TGTGCCTGGAGTGTACTTATCCAACCCACCCGGGGACATCCGAACACTGAAGCTTTCTTT
.,TRBV4-2,.,TRBJ2-7,CASSQVAGSSYEQYF,TGTGCCAGCAGCCAAGTGGCGGGGAGCTCCTACGAGCAGTACTTC
.,TRBV13,few,TRBJ2-1,CASSSGNEQFF,TGTGCCAGCAGTTCAGGGAATGAGCAGTTCTTC
TRBD1,TRBV9,once,TRBJ2-3,CASSVDPPSFGTDFFTDTQYF,TGTGCCAGCAGCGTAGACCCCCCCTCCTTCGGGACAGACTTTTTCACAGATACGCAGTATTTT
TRBD1,TRBV10-3,.,TRBJ2-7,CAISDPGQGASYEQYF,TGTGCCATCAGTGACCCAGGGCAGGGGGCCTCCTACGAGCAGTACTTC
TRBD1,TRBV9,.,TRBJ2-7,CASSVADRSFSYEQYF,TGTGCCAGCAGCGTAGCGGACAGGTCTTTCTCCTACGAGCAGTACTTC
TRBD1,TRBV5-1,.,TRBJ1-3,CASSLSAGGFSGNTIYF,TGCGCCAGCAGCTTGTCAGCAGGGGGCTTTTCTGGAAACACCATATATTTT
TRBD1,TRBV6-5,.,TRBJ2-3,CASSYKGQYTDTQYF,TGTGCCAGCAGTTACAAGGGACAGTACACAGATACGCAGTATTTT
TRBD1,TRBV5-4,few,TRBJ1-1,CASSSDREAEAFF,TGTGCCAGCAGTTCCGACAGGGAGGCTGAAGCTTTCTTT
.,TRBV7-2,.,TRBJ1-4,CASSLGAGRLEKLFF,TGTGCCAGCAGCTTAGGGGCAGGGAGGTTAGAAAAACTGTTTTTT
.,TRBV27,.,TRBJ2-1,CASRPAGQTYNEQFF,TGTGCCAGCAGACCGGCGGGACAGACCTACAATGAGCAGTTCTTC
.,TRBV19,.,TRBJ2-7,CASSKGGPATHEQYF,TGTGCCAGTAGTAAAGGAGGGCCAGCGACCCACGAGCAGTACTTC
.,TRBV2,.,TRBJ2-3,CASSSQASADTQYF,TGTGCCAGCAGTAGTCAAGCGAGCGCAGATACGCAGTATTTT
TRBD1,TRBV15,.,TRBJ2-7,CATSTGGNPSYEQYF,TGTGCCACCAGCACAGGGGGCAACCCTTCCTACGAGCAGTACTTC